This TCR beta chain was retrieved from a study of T cell responses to AZD1222 COVID-19 vaccine. Study outcomes and limitations: Within unmutated variant regions lay the reported targets of nearly half of spike-specific TCRs. No day 14 peak samples; only post-peak repertoires were characterized.

The CDR3 runs to 15 residues. V was shortened by 4 bases and J by 4 bases, with 13 bases between the two germline ends. Looked up from germline, CDR1 is MNHEY and CDR2 is SVGEGT. Libraries were prepared by immunoSEQ multiplex PCR; TCRdb keeps only in-frame clonotypes and omits some of them. The sample holds 250,000 to 300,000 clones, approximately 94% seen once. With respect to this clone: Its target is unknown.

The starting material was peripheral blood, obtained 28 days after the second AZD1222 dose. The chain couples TRBV6-2 or TRBV6-3 to TRBJ2-2, with D perhaps matching TRBD2 (6 bases). The sequence was obtained from an adult who received the AZD1222 COVID-19 vaccine. The CDR3: CASSFPGGGTGELFF. In DNA, the CDR3 is TGTGCCAGCAGTTTCCCCGGGGGTGGCACCGGGGAGCTGTTTTTT.